Below, 24 T cell receptor beta chains from the same sample are listed, as sequenced in a study of identical twins. MiXCR was run by TCRdb on the 5' RACE reads, yielding one entry per CDR3 protein. The sample yields hundreds of thousands of distinct CDR3 sequences, 18% seen once. The same data also contributed to another study, on T cells expressing NK-cell markers.

Sequenced material: PBMCs. The source of these receptors is a woman under 30 in good health.

The rearrangement uses TRBV7-8 and TRBJ2-3, with D uncertain. The CDR3 is 14 residues long. CDR1 and CDR2 from the germline V gene are SGHVS and FQNEAQ. The V end was cut by 2 bases, the J end by 0 bases, with 6 bases between. The CDR3 loop is CASSLFSSTDTQYF. In DNA form, the CDR3 reads TGTGCCAGCAGCTTATTTAGCAGCACAGATACGCAGTATTTT.

V gene TRBV6-5 combines with J gene TRBJ2-7; 10 bases map to TRBD2. This CDR3 spans 16 amino acids. Per germline, CDR1 MNHEY and CDR2 SVGAGI. Unmatched junction bases numbered 7, after V lost 0 bases and J lost 5 bases. The CDR3 loop is CASSYSSSGSNHEQYF. As DNA, the CDR3 is TGTGCCAGCAGTTACTCGTCTAGCGGGAGTAACCACGAGCAGTACTTC.

This clonotype came up many times. The DNA of the CDR3 is TGTGCCAGCAGTTTAAACAGGGAGTCTAATGAAAAACTGTTTTTT. This codes for CASSLNRESNEKLFF. J is TRBJ1-4 and V is TRBV27, with a possible D match to TRBD1 (6 bases). V lost 2 bases, J lost 3 bases, and 10 bases lay in between. The CDR3 covers 15 residues. Germline CDR1 reads MNHEY; CDR2 reads SMNVEV (reference sequence).

On this clonotype: Germline and junction disagree at one end, which may indicate a read error. The chain uses TRBV6-1 and TRBJ1-5; D not certain. Per the germline V gene, CDR1 is MNHNS and CDR2 is SASEGT. The CDR3 is 17 amino acids. This CDR3 reads CDSSPAVGRNSNQPQHF. CDR3 nucleotides: TGTGACAGCAGCCCAGCGGTAGGGAGGAATAGCAATCAGCCCCAGCATTTT.

The J gene is TRBJ2-5, the V gene TRBV24-1; D gene unclear. From germline, CDR1 is KGHDR and CDR2 SFDVKD. There are 17 residues in the CDR3. V was trimmed by 3 bases and J by 1 base, leaving 17 bases between them. CDR3 sequence: CATSDHKTPGLQETQYF. In DNA form, the CDR3 reads TGTGCCACCAGTGATCACAAGACACCGGGCCTCCAAGAGACCCAGTACTTC.

The gene calls are TRBV11-2 and TRBJ2-5; TRBD2 aligns across 8 bases. CDR3 size: 14 residues. Germline assignment: CDR1 SGHAT and CDR2 FQNNGV. J was trimmed by 5 bases and V by 5 bases; bases with no gene match: 7. The CDR3 region is CASSQRVAGETQYF. The CDR3 DNA sequence: TGTGCCAGCAGCCAGAGGGTAGCGGGGGAGACCCAGTACTTC.

This clonotype was seen only a few times. The chain links TRBV5-1 to TRBJ1-2; 7 bases are shared with TRBD1. This CDR3 is 15 amino acids long. V lost 0 bases to trimming and J lost 10 bases; unmatched junction nucleotides: 12. The V gene's germline CDR1 is SGHRS and CDR2 YFSETQ. CDR3 nucleotides: TGCGCCAGCAGCTTGGCTACGGACAGGCAACTTACCTACACCTTC. It translates to CASSLATDRQLTYTF. The full variable domain, rest sourced from reference TRBV5-1 and TRBJ1-2, is KAGVTQTPRYLIKTRGQQVTLSCSPISGHRSVSWYQQTPGQGLQFLFEYFSETQRNKGNFPGRFSGRQFSNSRSEMNVSTLELGDSALYLCASSLATDRQLTYTFGSGTRLTVV.

The rearrangement links TRBV29-1 to TRBJ2-7, with 8 bases fitting TRBD1. The V segment lost 7 bases and the J segment 7 bases; nucleotides outside the gene matches: 9. Germline lookup yields CDR1 SQVTM and CDR2 ANQGSEA. The CDR3 loop spans 12 amino acids. The CDR3 reads CSGGQGLLEQYF. In nucleotides, the CDR3 is TGCAGCGGAGGACAGGGCCTCTTGGAGCAGTACTTC.

This clonotype was seen ten or more times. V usage is TRBV20-1 and J usage is TRBJ2-1, with D uncertain. With 4 bases removed from V and 6 bases from J, the gap between germline ends came to 10 bases. Germline values: CDR1 DFQATT, CDR2 SNEGSKA (reference sequence). The CDR3 loop spans 12 amino acids. The CDR3 region is CSANQISNEQFF. CDR3 nucleotides: TGCAGTGCTAACCAGATTAGCAATGAGCAGTTCTTC.

A few counts support this clonotype. This sequence joins TRBV29-1 and TRBJ2-1, with D perhaps TRBD2 (6 bases). CDR3 length equals 13 residues. Trimming stripped 4 bases from V and 0 bases from J, with 7 bases between. Germline CDR1 and CDR2: SQVTM and ANQGSEA. CDR3 protein: CSVGRVSYNEQFF. CDR3 coding DNA: TGCAGCGTTGGGAGGGTCTCCTACAATGAGCAGTTCTTC.

V usage is TRBV25-1 and J usage is TRBJ2-3; D is ambiguous. Germline CDR1 MGHDK, CDR2 SYGVNS. CDR3 length equals 11 residues. Between the trimmed V and J ends, which lost 6 bases and 7 bases, there was a span of 8 bases. As DNA, the CDR3 is TGTGCCAGCAGCCCCCAAAATACGCAGTATTTT. This sequence encodes CASSPQNTQYF.

This clonotype showed up just a few times. The rearrangement uses TRBV3-1 and TRBJ2-3; 12 nucleotides align to TRBD2. V lost 4 bases to trimming and J lost 2 bases; unmatched junction nucleotides: 4. The CDR3 is 16 residues long. Germline values: CDR1 LGHDT, CDR2 YNNKEL (reference sequence). The CDR3 reads CASSPWTSGDTDTQYF. CDR3 nucleotides: TGTGCCAGCAGCCCATGGACTAGCGGGGACACAGATACGCAGTATTTT.

This clonotype was detected a few times. The rearrangement uses TRBV29-1 and TRBJ2-3, with D unresolved. Trimming shortened V by 6 bases and J by 1 base, and 5 bases separated the two germline ends. Germline V lookup: CDR1 SQVTM, CDR2 ANQGSEA. The CDR3 totals 11 residues. The CDR3 DNA reads as TGCAGCGTGGTACGCACAGATACGCAGTATTTT. Residues: CSVVRTDTQYF.

The chain is built from TRBV12-3 or TRBV12-4 and TRBJ2-1; no definite D call. CDR3 length equals 12 residues. V was pared by 4 bases and J by 6 bases, with 7 bases between. The CDR3 DNA is TGTGCCAGCAGTTCGCTCCGCAATGAGCAGTTCTTC. It codes for CASSSLRNEQFF.

The genes are TRBV5-5 and TRBJ2-7, with D unclear. Trimming removed 0 bases at V and 2 bases at J, with 12 bases between. The CDR3 is 15 residues long. Looked up from germline, CDR1 is SGHKS and CDR2 is YYEKEE (reference sequence). CDR3 sequence (DNA): TGTGCCAGCAGCTTGGGATCAGCAATCACCTACGAGCAGTACTTC. Protein: CASSLGSAITYEQYF.

This chain links TRBV6-5 with TRBJ2-1, with 13 bases matching TRBD2. Germline loops: CDR1 MNHEY, CDR2 SVGAGI. V shed 2 bases, J shed 5 bases, and the junction held 3 bases outside the gene matches. The CDR3 runs to 16 residues. The CDR3 nucleotides read TGTGCCAGCAGTTACCGCGGGACTAGCGGGAACAATGAGCAGTTCTTC. The encoded protein is CASSYRGTSGNNEQFF.

The chain has TRBV25-1 and TRBJ2-3, with D unclear. Germline V lookup: CDR1 MGHDK, CDR2 SYGVNS. CDR3 length: 14 residues. Trimming removed 3 bases from V and 0 bases from J, with 7 bases in between. The CDR3 sequence: CASSEWGSTDTQYF. CDR3 DNA sequence: TGTGCCAGCAGTGAGTGGGGTAGCACAGATACGCAGTATTTT.

The V gene is TRBV12-3 or TRBV12-4, the J gene TRBJ2-2; TRBD2 matches 7 bases. Trimming removed 4 bases from V and 2 bases from J; junction bases left unmatched: 13. CDR3 length equals 18 residues. The CDR3 sequence: CASSSYPRSGANTGELFF. The CDR3 DNA is TGTGCCAGCAGTTCTTACCCCCGCAGCGGGGCTAACACCGGGGAGCTGTTTTTT.

V and J are TRBV12-3 or TRBV12-4 and TRBJ2-1; the match to TRBD2 covers 8 bases. The ends lost 6 bases at V and 12 bases at J; junction bases unmatched: 10. The CDR3 loop spans 13 amino acids. The CDR3 reads CASSLNSGALQFF. The CDR3 nucleotides are TGTGCCAGCAGCCTTAATAGCGGGGCCTTGCAGTTCTTC.

The sample holds a few counts of this clonotype. This chain connects TRBV29-1 to TRBJ2-3; 8 bases agree with TRBD2. In germline, CDR1 is SQVTM, CDR2 ANQGSEA. Germline trimming cut 5 bases from V and 5 bases from J; bases unmatched to any gene: 6. This CDR3 region has 13 residues. CDR3 DNA sequence: TGCAGCGTTCCCCCGGGGGGGCGAGATACGCAGTATTTT. It is translated as CSVPPGGRDTQYF.

V and J are TRBV7-2 and TRBJ2-7, with D perhaps matching TRBD2 (5 bases). This CDR3 has 15 residues. Germline CDR1 reads SGHTA; CDR2 reads FQGNSA. V gave up 5 bases and J gave up 4 bases, with 18 bases separating them. DNA for the CDR3: TGTGCCAGCAGCCCGTCCGCGCGGGCAACATACGAGCAGTACTTC. Its protein is CASSPSARATYEQYF.

The V gene is TRBV3-1, the J gene TRBJ2-1, with D perhaps given as TRBD1 or TRBD2 (6 bases each). Germline values: CDR1 LGHDT, CDR2 YNNKEL (reference sequence). The CDR3 consists of 15 residues. The V and J ends lost 4 bases and 5 bases respectively, with 15 bases between them. CDR3 in amino acids: CASSLGGGKNNEQFF. CDR3 nucleotides: TGTGCCAGCAGCCTCGGAGGGGGGAAGAACAATGAGCAGTTCTTC.

The chain uses TRBV20-1 and TRBJ1-2, with D perhaps matching TRBD1 (5 bases). Germline CDR1 is DFQATT and CDR2 is SNEGSKA (reference sequence). This CDR3 spans 13 amino acids. Trimming took 6 bases from V and 5 from J, leaving 16 bases between them. CDR3 sequence: CSAPLTGAYGYTF. The CDR3 nucleotides read TGCAGTGCCCCCCTAACAGGAGCTTATGGCTACACCTTC.

The V gene is TRBV5-5, the J gene TRBJ2-7; maybe TRBD1 (6 bases). Germline loops: CDR1 SGHKS, CDR2 YYEKEE (reference sequence). Trimming removed 6 bases at V and 0 bases at J, with 13 bases between. This CDR3 spans 14 amino acids. The CDR3 DNA sequence: TGTGCCAGCAACGACAGGAAGAGCTCCTACGAGCAGTACTTC. Its translation is CASNDRKSSYEQYF.